This TCR beta chain was identified during a study of cytomegalovirus exposure and HLA in healthy donors (dated by TCRdb to 2016 to 2017). Concerning the study at large: An earlier analysis of several hundred of the donors reported 276 Gb of sequence data and approximately 110 million unique TCR beta sequences from 150 million to 200 million T cells. The later analysis used no new phenotypic data to find candidate immune exposures, relying instead on TCR beta sequences and their occurrence across donors. The study was designed to test whether signatures of past pathogen exposure could be identified by cataloging public T cell receptors. An early release covering roughly 640 HLA-typed donors comprised 300 to 350 gigabases of sequencing data and tens of millions of unique TCR sequences. In an earlier analysis of roughly 540 of the donors, high-throughput TCR beta sequencing was used to judge whether each TCR beta V gene segment behaved as functional or pseudogenic. A later genetic analysis used genome-wide SNP genotypes for about three fifths of the 666 donors, treating that subset as a discovery cohort. In a later analysis, previously published TCR beta repertoires from several hundred donors were re-analyzed and high-resolution HLA genotyping was added so that TCR occurrence patterns could be studied. In addition to the first cohort of roughly 700 subjects, a separate validation cohort of 120 different subjects was used. The T cell repertoires of around 670 subjects were profiled by immunosequencing and related to cytomegalovirus serostatus. The number of donors typed differed by locus, with roughly 620-640 for A, B, C, DRB1 and DQB1, 522 for DQA1, nearly 610 for DPA1, and over 400 for DPB1. The genetic ancestry cluster associated with self-reported Caucasian donors included 70% to 85% of the 398 genotyped donors. On average, over 200,000 unique TCR beta nucleotide sequences were sequenced per donor among 398 genotyped donors of the cohort, with about 19% of those sequences being non-productive. All discovery cohort repertoires had been generated on a single sequencing platform. Class I and class II HLA loci were covered by the typing at four-digit resolution. Several DR-DQ haplotypes were handled as single units for association and clustering because linkage in the cohort was strong. Donor age, sex, ethnicity and CMV serostatus were compiled alongside the repertoire data. To predict cytomegalovirus infection status, the study combined high-throughput TCR immunosequencing, statistical association of individual TCRs with disease status, and machine learning.

Libraries were built with the immunoSEQ multiplex PCR assay. The multiplex PCR relied on a mix of 60 forward primers for TCR Vbeta segments and 13 reverse primers for TCR Jbeta segments. The CDR3 region of rearranged TCR beta genes was amplified from genomic DNA by a multiplex PCR assay. The Illumina HiSeq System was used to sequence the amplified TCR beta libraries as 87-base-pair reads. In the source study's methods: A later analysis counted about 80 million unique TCR beta chains across the 650 to 700 repertoires, and around 9.9 million of these chains were shared by at least two donors. To remove PCR and sequencing errors, raw reads were error-corrected and collapsed into unique sequences using a nearest-neighbor algorithm that merged closely related sequences. V, D and J gene segments were assigned by aligning CDR3 sequences to IMGT reference sequences. For a sequence to be retained, at least a six-nucleotide match to both a V gene segment and a J gene segment was required. A rearrangement was called productive if the CDR3 had no stop codons and remained in frame with V and J, and every other rearrangement was called non-productive. Following IMGT convention, CDR3 was defined as the stretch from the second conserved V-encoded cysteine to the conserved J-encoded phenylalanine. Sequences without an unambiguous match to a single V gene segment were excluded from the earlier analysis of approximately 600 of the donors. An earlier analysis of over 450 of the donors classified V segments as functional when productive rearrangements were above 56.7% and as segregating when the standard deviation between donors was above 5%. A statistical classification framework was built to diagnose cytomegalovirus status from the catalog of TCR beta chain sequences. In a later analysis, TCR nucleotide sequences were compared against IMGT/GENE-DB human TR gene sequences so that V and J genes could be assigned. Using the TCRdist pipeline, a later analysis assigned CDR3 sequences along with most-parsimonious VDJ recombination scenarios. In a later analysis, each TCR beta chain was defined by its CDR3 amino acid sequence together with its V-gene family, and reads without a unique V-gene family were excluded. To address suspected cross-contamination and a sequencing artifact, a later analysis removed approximately 600 highly shared, low-generation-probability nucleotide sequences. In a later analysis, a clonal expansion index was calculated for each public chain from normalized within-repertoire ranks of inferred template counts. A later analysis computed generation probabilities with a VDJ recombination model fitted to out-of-frame rearrangements, and checked the results against IGoR. A later analysis scored TCR-TCR, TCR-HLA and TCR-CMV co-occurrence with hypergeometric tests, applying a repertoire-size bias correction to TCR pairs. A later analysis estimated false discovery rates by permuting HLA or CMV assignments 20 times. In a later analysis, co-occurring TCRs were grouped using DBSCAN, with TCRdist sequence similarity added in when clustering inside HLA-allele-positive subsets. Repertoires with fewer than 30,000 or more than 120,000 public chains were left out of co-occurrence clustering, as were four to six repertoires with anomalous nucleotide sharing. This immuneACCESS table, as held by TCRdb, lists in-frame sequences with V and J called but not all clones. Of the missing ones, under half trace to an unresolved V gene in checked studies; the others have no known cause. That table furnishes V, J and clone size, whereas the DNA furnished D and trimming. The sample table contains approximately 170,000 clones; only one count was recorded for roughly four fifths of them. The ten largest clones add up to less than 1.2% of the sample.

For this clone: No cognate antigen has been identified for it. Base qualities were left out, and no much larger clone turns up one base away.

From V the trimming removes 0 bases and from J it removes 5 bases, while the gene matches leave 10 bases of the junction unaccounted for. Sequences SGHDT (CDR1) and YYEEEE (CDR2) are obtained from the germline V gene. CDR3 length: 16 amino acids, cysteine to phenylalanine. CDR3 DNA is the only sequence kept; it has 48 bases, read in frame from the first base. The paper as a whole reports these results and caveats: Specific HLA alleles were associated with some 15,000 TCR beta sequences at a false discovery rate of 0.05 in a later analysis. A further reported finding was that TCR beta sequences accurately predicted the HLA-A and HLA-B alleles for most subjects in the first cohort. Broadly in line with IMGT annotations, most TCR beta V segments showed up in productive rearrangements about 87% or about 30% of the time in an earlier analysis of around 550 of the donors. A later analysis found that most CMV-associated TCR beta chains appeared HLA-restricted, with HLA associations seemingly driven largely by CMV exposure. A later analysis found that HLA-associated TCR beta chains were more clonally expanded and had lower generation probabilities than equally common non-associated chains. Three of the identified cytomegalovirus-associated TCR beta chains were confirmed in vitro to be specific for cytomegalovirus antigens. Immune exposure information for the cohort was limited to CMV serostatus. An association between a missense DCLRE1C variant and V-gene and J-gene trimming of TCR beta chains was found in a later genetic analysis and replicated in an independent cohort. The 87-base-pair reads could not distinguish some IMGT-functional V segments, including TRBV6-2 and TRBV6-3, so those segments were excluded. Because some donors lacked HLA typing at each locus, the association tests relied only on the typed subset. In a later analysis, the rate of TCR association differed among HLA loci, with DRB1 alleles having the most associated TCRs and HLA-C alleles having the fewest. A cluster of highly shared sequence variants was judged likely to represent a technical artifact of the sequencing pipeline. Because counts were too low, seventeen rarely observed V segments, including chromosome 9 orphons, were excluded from the earlier analysis of around 590 of the donors. The authors suggested that the approach could potentially be generalized to other disease states and immunological phenotypes. Strong co-occurrence of HLA alleles, especially DR and DQ, made assigning TCR associations to individual alleles difficult. Cytomegalovirus status was reported to be diagnosed by the classifier with high specificity and sensitivity in both the original and validation cohorts. Most TCR sequences were observed very rarely across donors, whereas some public TCRs were present in many individuals. According to a later genetic analysis, donors in an Asian-associated ancestry cluster had fewer N-insertions in productive TCRs than the approximately 670-donor mean. Correlated functional status among segregating V segments might be attributable to linkage disequilibrium, but an unknown experimental factor could not be ruled out. Several of the top co-occurrence clusters appeared to be linked to parvovirus B19, influenza, CMV and Epstein-Barr virus, according to a later analysis. The cohort was sequenced for TCR beta chains only, and without alpha or paired-chain data the features that could be detected were limited. Sequencing depth was assumed to be roughly uniform across donors in the presence/absence analyses, though that assumption may not hold. In the study, approximately 150 TCR beta chains were listed as associated with cytomegalovirus.

In total, about 650 healthy bone marrow donors made up the cohort. Cohort members were all nominally healthy when sampled, although unrecorded immune exposures were likely present. The donor tested CMV seronegative and was one of the 352 seronegative cohort members. Each donor provided a peripheral blood sample, and peripheral blood mononuclear cells were used for TCR beta sequencing. Genomic DNA extraction from the blood cell samples was performed with the Qiagen DNeasy Blood Extraction Kit. The sequence links TRBV5-6 to TRBJ2-7; 8 bases in the middle match TRBD1. The sequence was obtained from a middle-aged woman in good health and CMV-seronegative. The specimen sequenced was PBMCs. The DNA sequence is TGTGCCAGCAGCTTGGCCGCGGACAGGGAGGCGGACGAGCAGTACTTC. The resulting protein is CASSLAADREADEQYF.